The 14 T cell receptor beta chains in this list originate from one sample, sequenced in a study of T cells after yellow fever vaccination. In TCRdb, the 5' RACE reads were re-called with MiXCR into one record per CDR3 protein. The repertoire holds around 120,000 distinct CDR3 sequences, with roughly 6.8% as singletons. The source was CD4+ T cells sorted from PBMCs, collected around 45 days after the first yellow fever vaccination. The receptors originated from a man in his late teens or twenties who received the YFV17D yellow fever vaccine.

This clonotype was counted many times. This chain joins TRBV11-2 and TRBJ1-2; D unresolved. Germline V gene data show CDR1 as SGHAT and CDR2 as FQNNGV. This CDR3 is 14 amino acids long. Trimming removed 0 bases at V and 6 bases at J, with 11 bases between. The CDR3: CASSLEPLAHGYTF. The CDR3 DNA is TGTGCCAGCAGCTTAGAGCCCCTCGCACATGGCTACACCTTC.

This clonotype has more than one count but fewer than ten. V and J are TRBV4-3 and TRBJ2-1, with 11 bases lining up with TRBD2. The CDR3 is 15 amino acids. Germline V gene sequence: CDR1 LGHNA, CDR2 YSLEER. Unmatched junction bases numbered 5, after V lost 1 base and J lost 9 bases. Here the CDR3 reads CASSQAVTSGSEQFF. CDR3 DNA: TGCGCCAGCAGCCAAGCGGTTACTAGCGGGAGTGAGCAGTTCTTC.

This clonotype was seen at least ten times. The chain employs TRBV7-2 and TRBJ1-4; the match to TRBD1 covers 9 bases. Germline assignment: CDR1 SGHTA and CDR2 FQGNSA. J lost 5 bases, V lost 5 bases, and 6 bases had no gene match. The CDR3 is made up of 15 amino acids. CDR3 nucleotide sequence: TGTGCCAGCAGCACCTACAGGGGGCAGAATGAAAAACTGTTTTTT. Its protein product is CASSTYRGQNEKLFF.

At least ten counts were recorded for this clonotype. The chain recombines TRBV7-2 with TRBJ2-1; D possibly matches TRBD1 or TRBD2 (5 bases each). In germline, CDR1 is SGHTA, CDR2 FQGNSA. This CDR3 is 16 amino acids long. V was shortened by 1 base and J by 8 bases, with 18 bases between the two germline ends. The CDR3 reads CASSLGASAGSDEQFF. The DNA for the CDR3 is TGTGCCAGCAGCTTAGGAGCCTCGGCAGGGAGTGATGAGCAGTTCTTC.

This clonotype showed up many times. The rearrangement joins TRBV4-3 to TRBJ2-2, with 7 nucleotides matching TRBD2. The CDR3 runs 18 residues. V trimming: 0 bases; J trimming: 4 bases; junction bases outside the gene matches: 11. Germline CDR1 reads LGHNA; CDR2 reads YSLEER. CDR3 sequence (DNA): TGCGCCAGCAGCCAAGAAGGGGTAGCGGGTGTCTTCACCGGGGAGCTGTTTTTT. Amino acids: CASSQEGVAGVFTGELFF.

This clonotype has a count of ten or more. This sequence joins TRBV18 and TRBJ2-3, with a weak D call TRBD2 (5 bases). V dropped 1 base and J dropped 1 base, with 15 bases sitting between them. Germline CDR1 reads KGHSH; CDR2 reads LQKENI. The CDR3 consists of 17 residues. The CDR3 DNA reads TGTGCCAGCTCACCACTACCGGTCCCCGGGGGCACAGATACGCAGTATTTT. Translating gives CASSPLPVPGGTDTQYF.

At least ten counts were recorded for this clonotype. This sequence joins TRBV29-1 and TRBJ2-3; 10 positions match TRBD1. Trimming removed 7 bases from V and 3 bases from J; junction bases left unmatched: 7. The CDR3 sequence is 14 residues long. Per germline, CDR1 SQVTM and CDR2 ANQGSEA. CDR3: CSAGPGQGTDTQYF. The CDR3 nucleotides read TGCAGCGCCGGGCCGGGACAGGGGACAGATACGCAGTATTTT.

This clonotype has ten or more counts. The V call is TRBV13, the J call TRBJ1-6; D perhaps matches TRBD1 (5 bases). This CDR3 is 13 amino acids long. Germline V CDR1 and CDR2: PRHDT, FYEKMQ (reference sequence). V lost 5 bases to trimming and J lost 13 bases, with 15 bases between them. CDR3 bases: TGTGCCAGCAGCCAAGCCCGGGGGGGGCCCCTCCACTTT. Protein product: CASSQARGGPLHF.

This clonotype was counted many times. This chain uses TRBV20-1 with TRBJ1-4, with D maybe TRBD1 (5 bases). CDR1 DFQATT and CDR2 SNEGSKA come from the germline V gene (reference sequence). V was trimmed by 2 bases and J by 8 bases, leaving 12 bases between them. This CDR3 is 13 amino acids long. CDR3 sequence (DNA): TGCAGTGCTAGACGAGGGGATAGGGAAAAACTGTTTTTT. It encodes CSARRGDREKLFF.

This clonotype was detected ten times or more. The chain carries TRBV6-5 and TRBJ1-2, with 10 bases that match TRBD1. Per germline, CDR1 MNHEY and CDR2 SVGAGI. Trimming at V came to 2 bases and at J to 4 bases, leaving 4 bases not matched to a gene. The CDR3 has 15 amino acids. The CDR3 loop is CASSYPGQGSYGYTF. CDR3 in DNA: TGTGCCAGCAGTTACCCGGGACAGGGGTCCTATGGCTACACCTTC.

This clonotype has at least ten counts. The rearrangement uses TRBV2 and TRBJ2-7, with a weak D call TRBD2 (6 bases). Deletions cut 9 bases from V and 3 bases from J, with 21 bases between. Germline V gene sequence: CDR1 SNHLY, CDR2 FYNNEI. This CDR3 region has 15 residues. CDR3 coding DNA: TGTGCCAGTCATTTGGACTCTTGGAGGGGCTACGAGCAGTACTTC. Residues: CASHLDSWRGYEQYF.

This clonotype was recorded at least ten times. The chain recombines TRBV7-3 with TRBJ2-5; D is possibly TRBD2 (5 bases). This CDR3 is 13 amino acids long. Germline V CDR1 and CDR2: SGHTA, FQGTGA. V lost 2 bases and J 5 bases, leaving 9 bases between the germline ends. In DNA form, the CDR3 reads TGTGCCAGCAGCTTAGGGAGATGGGAGACCCAGTACTTC. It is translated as CASSLGRWETQYF.

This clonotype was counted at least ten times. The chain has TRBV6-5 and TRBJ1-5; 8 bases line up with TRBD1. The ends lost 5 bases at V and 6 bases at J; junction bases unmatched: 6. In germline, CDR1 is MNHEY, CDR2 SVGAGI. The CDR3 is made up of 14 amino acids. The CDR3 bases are TGTGCCAGCAGTAGCGGACAGGGTATTCAGCCCCAGCATTTT. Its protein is CASSSGQGIQPQHF.

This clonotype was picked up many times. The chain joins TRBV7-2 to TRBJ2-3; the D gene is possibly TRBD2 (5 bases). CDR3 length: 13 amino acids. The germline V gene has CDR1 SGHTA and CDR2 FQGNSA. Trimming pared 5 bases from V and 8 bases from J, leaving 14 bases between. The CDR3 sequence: CASSENARGTQYF. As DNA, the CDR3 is TGTGCCAGCAGCGAGAATGCACGGGGTACGCAGTATTTT.